The sequence of this T cell receptor beta chain was determined in a study of T cell responses to AZD1222 COVID-19 vaccine. Study-level findings and limits: Only a handful of AZD1222 recipients tested seropositive at baseline. There were vaccine-associated CD4 TCRs across spike, dominant at 160-218 and 743-854.

Points on this clone: What it binds is not known.

TCRdb's table, derived via immunoSEQ multiplex PCR, lists solely in-frame clones and lacks some. The repertoire holds under 120,000 clones, nearly 90% seen once, with 2.5% in the top ten. V lost 0 bases and J 15 bases, leaving 12 bases between the germline ends. This CDR3 is 12 amino acids long. CDR1 is LNHNV, CDR2 YYDKDF, per germline (reference sequence). This sequence was found in an adult who received the AZD1222 COVID-19 vaccine. V is TRBV15 and J is TRBJ2-1; tentative D call: TRBD2 (5 bases). Sequenced here: peripheral blood, sampled 28 days after the second AZD1222 dose. The DNA of the CDR3 is TGTGCCACCAGCAGAGATCGGACTGCCTCGTTCTTC. Its translation: CATSRDRTASFF.